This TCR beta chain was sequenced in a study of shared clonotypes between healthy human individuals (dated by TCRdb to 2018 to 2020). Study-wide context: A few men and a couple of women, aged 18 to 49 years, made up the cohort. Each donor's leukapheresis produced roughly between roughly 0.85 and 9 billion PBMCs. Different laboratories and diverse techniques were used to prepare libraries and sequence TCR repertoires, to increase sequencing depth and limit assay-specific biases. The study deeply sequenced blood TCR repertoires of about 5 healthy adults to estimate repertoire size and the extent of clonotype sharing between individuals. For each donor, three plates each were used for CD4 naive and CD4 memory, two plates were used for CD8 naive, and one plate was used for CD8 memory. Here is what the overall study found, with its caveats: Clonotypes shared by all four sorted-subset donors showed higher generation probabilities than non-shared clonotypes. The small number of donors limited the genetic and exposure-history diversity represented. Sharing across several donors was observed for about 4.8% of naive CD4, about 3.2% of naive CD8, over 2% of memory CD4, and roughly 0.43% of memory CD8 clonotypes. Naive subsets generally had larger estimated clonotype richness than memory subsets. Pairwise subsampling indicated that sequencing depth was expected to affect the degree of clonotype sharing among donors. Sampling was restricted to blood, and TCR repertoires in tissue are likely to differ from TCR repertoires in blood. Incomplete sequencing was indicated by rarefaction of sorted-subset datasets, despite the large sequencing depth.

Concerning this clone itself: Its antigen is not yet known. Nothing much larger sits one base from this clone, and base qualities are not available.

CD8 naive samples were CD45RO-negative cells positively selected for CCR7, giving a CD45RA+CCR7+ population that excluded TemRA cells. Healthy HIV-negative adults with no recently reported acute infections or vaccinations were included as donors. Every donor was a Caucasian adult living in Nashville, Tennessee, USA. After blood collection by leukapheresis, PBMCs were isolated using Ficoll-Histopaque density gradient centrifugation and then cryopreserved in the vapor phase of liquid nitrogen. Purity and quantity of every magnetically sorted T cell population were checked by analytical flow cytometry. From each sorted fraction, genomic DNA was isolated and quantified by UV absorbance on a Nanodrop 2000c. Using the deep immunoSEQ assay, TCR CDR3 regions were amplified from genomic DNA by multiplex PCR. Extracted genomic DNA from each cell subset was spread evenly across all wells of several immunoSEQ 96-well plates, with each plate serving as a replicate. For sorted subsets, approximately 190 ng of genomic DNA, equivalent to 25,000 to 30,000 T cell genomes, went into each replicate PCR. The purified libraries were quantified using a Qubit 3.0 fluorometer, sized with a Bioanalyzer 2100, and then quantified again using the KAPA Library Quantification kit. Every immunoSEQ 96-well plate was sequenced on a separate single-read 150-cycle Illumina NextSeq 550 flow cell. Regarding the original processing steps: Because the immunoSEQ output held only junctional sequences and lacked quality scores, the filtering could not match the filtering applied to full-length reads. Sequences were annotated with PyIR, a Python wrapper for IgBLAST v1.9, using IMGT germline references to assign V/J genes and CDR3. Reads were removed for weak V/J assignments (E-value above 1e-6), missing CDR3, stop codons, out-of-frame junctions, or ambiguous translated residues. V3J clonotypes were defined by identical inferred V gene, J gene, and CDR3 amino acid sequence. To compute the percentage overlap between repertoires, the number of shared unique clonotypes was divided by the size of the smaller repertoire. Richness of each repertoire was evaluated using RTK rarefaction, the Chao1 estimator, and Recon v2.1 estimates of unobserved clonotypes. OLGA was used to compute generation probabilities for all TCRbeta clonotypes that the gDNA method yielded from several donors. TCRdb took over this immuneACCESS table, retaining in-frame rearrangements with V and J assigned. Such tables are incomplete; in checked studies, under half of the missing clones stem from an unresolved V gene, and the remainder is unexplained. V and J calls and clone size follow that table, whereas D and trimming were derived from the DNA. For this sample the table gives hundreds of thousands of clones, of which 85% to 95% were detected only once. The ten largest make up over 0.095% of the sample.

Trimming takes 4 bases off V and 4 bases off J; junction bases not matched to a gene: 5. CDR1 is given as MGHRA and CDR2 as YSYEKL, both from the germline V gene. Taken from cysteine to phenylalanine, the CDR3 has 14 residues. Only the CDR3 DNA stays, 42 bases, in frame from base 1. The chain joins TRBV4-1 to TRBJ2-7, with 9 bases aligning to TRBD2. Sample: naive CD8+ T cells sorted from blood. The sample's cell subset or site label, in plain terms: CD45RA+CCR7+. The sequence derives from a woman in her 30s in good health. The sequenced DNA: TGCGCCAGCAGCCCGATCGCGGGAGGGTACGAGCAGTACTTC. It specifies CASSPIAGGYEQYF.